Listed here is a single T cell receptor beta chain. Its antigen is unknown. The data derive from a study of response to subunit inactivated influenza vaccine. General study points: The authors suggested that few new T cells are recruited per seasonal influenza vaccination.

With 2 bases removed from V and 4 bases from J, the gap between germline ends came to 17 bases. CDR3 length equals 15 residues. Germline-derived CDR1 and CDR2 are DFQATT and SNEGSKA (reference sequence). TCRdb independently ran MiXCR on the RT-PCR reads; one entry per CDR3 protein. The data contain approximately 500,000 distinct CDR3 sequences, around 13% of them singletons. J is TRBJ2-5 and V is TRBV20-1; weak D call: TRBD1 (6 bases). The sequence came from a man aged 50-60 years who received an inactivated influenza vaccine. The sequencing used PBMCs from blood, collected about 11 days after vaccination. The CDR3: CSARPQPGVGETQYF. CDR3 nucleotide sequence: TGCAGTGCTAGACCCCAGCCAGGGGTAGGAGAGACCCAGTACTTC.